A selection of T cell receptor beta chains follows, all from one sample in a study of blood T cell repertoires in COVID-19. Method: immunoSEQ multiplex PCR; TCRdb's copy keeps in-frame clones and lacks some. This table holds tens of thousands of clones, less than 90% found once. Sample: peripheral blood. These receptors came from a man aged 60-69 years with COVID-19, enrolled during active disease. Each CDR3 is given without its conserved first and last residue. Each record gives: CDR3 protein, V gene, J gene.

cdr3_aa: ASSLTGQGISPLH
v_call: TRBV7-3
j_call: TRBJ1-6

cdr3_aa: ASSEERGRTQY
v_call: TRBV2
j_call: TRBJ2-5

cdr3_aa: ASSLNSRSGETQY
v_call: TRBV7-3
j_call: TRBJ2-5

cdr3_aa: ASSEWDLYNEQF
v_call: TRBV25-1
j_call: TRBJ2-1

cdr3_aa: ASSPTGESEKLF
v_call: TRBV28
j_call: TRBJ1-4

cdr3_aa: AISQNPLGEGTDTQY
v_call: TRBV10-3
j_call: TRBJ2-3

cdr3_aa: ASSPPTGQETQY
v_call: TRBV18
j_call: TRBJ2-5

cdr3_aa: ASSPPAAGLDTEAF
v_call: TRBV18
j_call: TRBJ1-1

cdr3_aa: ASINLSGRDNEQF
v_call: TRBV5-1
j_call: TRBJ2-1

cdr3_aa: ASSSTQDSGANVLT
v_call: TRBV6-5
j_call: TRBJ2-6

cdr3_aa: ASSQGTSGGTEQY
v_call: TRBV28
j_call: TRBJ2-7

cdr3_aa: ASSPSAGGDGYT
v_call: TRBV18
j_call: TRBJ1-2

cdr3_aa: AWSDQTGANEKLF
v_call: TRBV30
j_call: TRBJ1-4

cdr3_aa: ASRVGGTSYGYT
v_call: TRBV6-5
j_call: TRBJ1-2

cdr3_aa: ASSAPSGGNEKLF
v_call: TRBV9
j_call: TRBJ1-4

cdr3_aa: ASTEAYLTTGELF
v_call: TRBV28
j_call: TRBJ2-2

cdr3_aa: ASSFRGGQETQY
v_call: TRBV2
j_call: TRBJ2-5

cdr3_aa: ASKPRTSGTYEQY
v_call: TRBV2
j_call: TRBJ2-7

cdr3_aa: ASSSGQDYGYT
v_call: TRBV7-3
j_call: TRBJ1-2

cdr3_aa: ASSQGRNYGYT
v_call: TRBV12-3/TRBV12-4
j_call: TRBJ1-2

cdr3_aa: ASSLDGGSSYNEQF
v_call: TRBV5-4
j_call: TRBJ2-1

cdr3_aa: ASSRTGQGRSYNEQF
v_call: TRBV5-4
j_call: TRBJ2-1

cdr3_aa: ASSKARIGAANYGYT
v_call: TRBV21-1
j_call: TRBJ1-2

cdr3_aa: ASSPLTGSEDTQY
v_call: TRBV18
j_call: TRBJ2-3

cdr3_aa: ASSFTSSYEQY
v_call: TRBV11-1
j_call: TRBJ2-7

cdr3_aa: ASSWAGTGVTDTQY
v_call: TRBV9
j_call: TRBJ2-3

cdr3_aa: ATSDPRGTYEQY
v_call: TRBV24-1
j_call: TRBJ2-7

cdr3_aa: ASSLLDSLYGYT
v_call: TRBV5-6
j_call: TRBJ1-2

cdr3_aa: ASTAPRGAGGYNEQF
v_call: TRBV18
j_call: TRBJ2-1

cdr3_aa: ASSSTGVDGDEQF
v_call: TRBV5-1
j_call: TRBJ2-1

cdr3_aa: ATSREEARGYT
v_call: TRBV15
j_call: TRBJ1-2

cdr3_aa: ASSLSVSTDTQY
v_call: TRBV7-3
j_call: TRBJ2-3

cdr3_aa: SAGRGDGAYEQY
v_call: TRBV29-1
j_call: TRBJ2-7

cdr3_aa: ASSNRDRAPSGNTIY
v_call: TRBV5-4
j_call: TRBJ1-3

cdr3_aa: ASSEQGNQPQH
v_call: TRBV18
j_call: TRBJ1-5

cdr3_aa: ATSDFVGDEQY
v_call: TRBV24-1
j_call: TRBJ2-7

cdr3_aa: ASSPTGLVNYGYT
v_call: TRBV14
j_call: TRBJ1-2

cdr3_aa: ASSYGGTSGYEQY
v_call: TRBV6-5
j_call: TRBJ2-7

cdr3_aa: ASSLVHPETQY
v_call: TRBV7-9
j_call: TRBJ2-5

cdr3_aa: ASSLDAGQLNYGYT
v_call: TRBV11-2
j_call: TRBJ1-2

cdr3_aa: ASSVDRGTH
v_call: TRBV6-5
j_call: TRBJ1-6

cdr3_aa: ASRSTGGSGNTIY
v_call: TRBV10-2
j_call: TRBJ1-3

cdr3_aa: ASSPQGPESGNTIY
v_call: TRBV7-9
j_call: TRBJ1-3

cdr3_aa: ASSQGSGGTASTDTQY
v_call: TRBV5-1
j_call: TRBJ2-3

cdr3_aa: ASIAGGSYNEQF
v_call: TRBV28
j_call: TRBJ2-1

cdr3_aa: ASSGTVNEQF
v_call: TRBV11-1
j_call: TRBJ2-1

cdr3_aa: ALARGAGANEKLF
v_call: TRBV5-4
j_call: TRBJ1-4

cdr3_aa: ASSRQGNTEAF
v_call: TRBV4-2
j_call: TRBJ1-1

cdr3_aa: ASNRDRVFYNSPLH
v_call: TRBV6-4
j_call: TRBJ1-6

cdr3_aa: VSSPTPGQAYYGYT
v_call: TRBV27
j_call: TRBJ1-2

cdr3_aa: ASSLGSVLTENIQY
v_call: TRBV5-4
j_call: TRBJ2-4

cdr3_aa: ASSWSPQSSYNEQF
v_call: TRBV7-3
j_call: TRBJ2-1

cdr3_aa: ASSPQLTGTGVYNEQF
v_call: TRBV4-1
j_call: TRBJ2-1

cdr3_aa: ASSGDRSYNEQF
v_call: TRBV2
j_call: TRBJ2-1